This T cell receptor (beta chain) was observed in a study of tumor and adjacent non-tumor tissue in lung cancer. Study overall: Stage I to III disease affected 10 men and about five women aged roughly 31 to 76. About 4.2 million productive TCRbeta reads were obtained per sample on average. The study, taken as a whole, reports: Compared with tumor, normal lung showed significantly lower TCR diversity.

Regarding this clonotype: The antigen is not known. At one end the junction does not follow the germline gene, possibly because of a read error.

The template was RNA from unsorted bulk tissue. Donors were chemotherapy-naive, newly diagnosed lung cancer surgical patients in China, August–November 2014. Three rounds of nested PCR, following a modified ARM-PCR protocol, produced the TCRbeta library. From the multiplex PCR reads, TCRdb called clonotypes with MiXCR, one entry per CDR3 protein. The sample has 130,000 or so distinct CDR3 sequences; about 66% are singletons. The CDR3 has 16 residues. Germline CDR1 reads SGHAT; CDR2 reads FQNNGV. The sequencing input was lung tumor tissue. The chain combines TRBV11-2 with TRBJ2-2, with D possibly matching TRBD1 (6 bases). This receptor was obtained from a man under 40 with non-small cell lung cancer. CDR3 nucleotides: TGCGCCAGCAGCTCACGGACAGTTGCGAACACCGGGGAGCTGTTTTTT. Its translation is CASSSRTVANTGELFF.